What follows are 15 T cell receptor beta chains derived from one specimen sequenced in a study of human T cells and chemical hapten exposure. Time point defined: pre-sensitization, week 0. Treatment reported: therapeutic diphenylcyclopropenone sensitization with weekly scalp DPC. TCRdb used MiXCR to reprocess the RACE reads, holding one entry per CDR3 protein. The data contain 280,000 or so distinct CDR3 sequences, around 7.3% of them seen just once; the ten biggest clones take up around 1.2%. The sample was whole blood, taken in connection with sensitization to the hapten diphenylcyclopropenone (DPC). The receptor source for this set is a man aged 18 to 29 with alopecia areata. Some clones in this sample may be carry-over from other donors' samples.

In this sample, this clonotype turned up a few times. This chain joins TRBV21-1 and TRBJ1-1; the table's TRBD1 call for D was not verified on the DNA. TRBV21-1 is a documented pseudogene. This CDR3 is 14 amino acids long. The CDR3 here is CASSPGHANTEAFF. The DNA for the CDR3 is TGTGCCAGCAGCCCGGGACACGCGAACACTGAAGCTTTCTTT.

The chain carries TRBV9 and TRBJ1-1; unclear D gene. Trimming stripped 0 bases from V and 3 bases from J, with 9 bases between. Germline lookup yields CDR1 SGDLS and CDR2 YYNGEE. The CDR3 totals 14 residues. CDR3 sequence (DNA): TGTGCCAGCAGCGTAGACCTACAGTACACTGAAGCTTTCTTT. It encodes CASSVDLQYTEAFF.

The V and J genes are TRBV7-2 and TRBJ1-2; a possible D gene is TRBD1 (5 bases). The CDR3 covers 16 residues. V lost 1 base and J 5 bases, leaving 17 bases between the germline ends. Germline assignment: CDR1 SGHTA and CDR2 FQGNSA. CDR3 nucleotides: TGTGCCAGCAGCTTAGTTACAGGACCCCATGCGTATGGCTACACCTTC. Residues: CASSLVTGPHAYGYTF.

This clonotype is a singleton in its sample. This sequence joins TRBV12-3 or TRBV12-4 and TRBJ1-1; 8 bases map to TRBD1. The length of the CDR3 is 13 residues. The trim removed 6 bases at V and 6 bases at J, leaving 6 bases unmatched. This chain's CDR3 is CASRPGQGPEAFF. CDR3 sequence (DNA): TGTGCCAGCAGACCCGGACAGGGCCCTGAAGCTTTCTTT.

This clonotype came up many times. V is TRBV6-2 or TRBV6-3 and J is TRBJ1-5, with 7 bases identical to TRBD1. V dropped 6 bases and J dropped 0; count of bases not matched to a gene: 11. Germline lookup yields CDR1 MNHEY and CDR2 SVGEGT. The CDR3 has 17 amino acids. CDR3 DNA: TGTGCCAGCAGAACCGACAGGGAAGGGTATAGCAATCAGCCCCAGCATTTT. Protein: CASRTDREGYSNQPQHF.

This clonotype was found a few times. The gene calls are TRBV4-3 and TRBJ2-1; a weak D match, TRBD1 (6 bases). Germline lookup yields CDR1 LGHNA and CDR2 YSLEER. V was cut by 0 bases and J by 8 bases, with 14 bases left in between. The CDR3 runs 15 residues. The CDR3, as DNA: TGCGCCAGCAGCCAAGATAGCCCTCAGGGGTATGAGCAGTTCTTC. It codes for CASSQDSPQGYEQFF.

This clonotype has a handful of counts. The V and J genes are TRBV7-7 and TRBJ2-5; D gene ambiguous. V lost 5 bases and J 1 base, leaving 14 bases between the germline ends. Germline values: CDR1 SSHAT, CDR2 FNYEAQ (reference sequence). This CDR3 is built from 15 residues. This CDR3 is CASSQIPRAQETQYF. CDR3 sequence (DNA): TGTGCCAGCAGCCAAATTCCCCGGGCCCAAGAGACCCAGTACTTC.

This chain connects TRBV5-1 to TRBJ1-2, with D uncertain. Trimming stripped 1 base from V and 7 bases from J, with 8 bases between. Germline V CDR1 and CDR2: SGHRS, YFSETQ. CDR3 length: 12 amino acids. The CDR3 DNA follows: TGCGCCAGCAGCTTGACGGGCAGTGGCTACACCTTC. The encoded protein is CASSLTGSGYTF.

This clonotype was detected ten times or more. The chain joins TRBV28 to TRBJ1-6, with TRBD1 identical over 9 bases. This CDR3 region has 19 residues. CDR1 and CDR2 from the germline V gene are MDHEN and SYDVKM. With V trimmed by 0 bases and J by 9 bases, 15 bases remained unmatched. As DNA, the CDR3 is TGTGCCAGCAGTTTATGGGACCGATACCGGGACAGGGCAAGTTCACCCCTCCACTTT. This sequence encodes CASSLWDRYRDRASSPLHF.

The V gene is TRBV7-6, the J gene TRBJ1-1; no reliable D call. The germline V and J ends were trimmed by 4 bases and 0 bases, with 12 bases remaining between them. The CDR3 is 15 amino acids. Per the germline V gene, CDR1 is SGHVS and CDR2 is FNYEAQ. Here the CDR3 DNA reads TGTGCCAGCAGCTATTTCAGGAGTATGAACACTGAAGCTTTCTTT. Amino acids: CASSYFRSMNTEAFF.

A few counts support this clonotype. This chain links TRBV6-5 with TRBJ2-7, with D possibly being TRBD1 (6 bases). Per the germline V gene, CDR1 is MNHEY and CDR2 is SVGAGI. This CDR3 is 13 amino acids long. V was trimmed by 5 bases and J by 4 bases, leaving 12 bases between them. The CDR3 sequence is CASSLERGYEQYF. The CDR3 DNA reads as TGTGCCAGCAGTCTTGAAAGGGGGTACGAGCAGTACTTC.

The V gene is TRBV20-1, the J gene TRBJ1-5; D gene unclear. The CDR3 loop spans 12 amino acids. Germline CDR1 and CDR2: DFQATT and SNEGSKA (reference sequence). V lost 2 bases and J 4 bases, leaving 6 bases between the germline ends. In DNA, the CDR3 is TGCAGTGCTAGAAGGGAGAATCAGCCCCAGCATTTT. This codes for CSARRENQPQHF.

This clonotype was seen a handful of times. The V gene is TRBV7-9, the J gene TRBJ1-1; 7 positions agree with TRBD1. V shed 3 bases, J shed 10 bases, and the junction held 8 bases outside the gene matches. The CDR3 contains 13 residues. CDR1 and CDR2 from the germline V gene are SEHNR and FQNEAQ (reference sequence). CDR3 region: CASSFRRQGVAFF. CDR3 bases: TGTGCCAGCAGCTTTCGACGTCAGGGGGTAGCTTTCTTT.

The chain's CDR3 is CASSEGVGGEETQYF. The CDR3, as DNA: TGTGCCAGCAGCGAAGGGGTCGGGGGTGAAGAGACCCAGTACTTC. The chain couples TRBV7-2 to TRBJ2-5; weak D call: TRBD2 (6 bases). V gave up 5 bases and J gave up 3 bases, with 16 bases separating them. Germline V gives CDR1 SGHTA, CDR2 FQGNSA. CDR3 size: 15 residues. The full variable domain, in which reference TRBV7-2 and TRBJ2-5 provide the parts outside the CDR3, is GAGVSQSPSNKVTEKGKDVELRCDPISGHTALYWYRQSLGQGLEFLIYFQGNSAPDKSGLPSDRFSAERTGGSVSTLTIQRTQQEDSAVYLCASSEGVGGEETQYFGPGTRLLVL.

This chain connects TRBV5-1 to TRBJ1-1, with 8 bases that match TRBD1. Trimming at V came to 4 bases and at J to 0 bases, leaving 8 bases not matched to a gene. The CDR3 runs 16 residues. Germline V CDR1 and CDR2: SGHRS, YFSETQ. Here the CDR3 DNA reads TGCGCCAGCAGCCGATCCCCGGACAGGGTGAACACTGAAGCTTTCTTT. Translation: CASSRSPDRVNTEAFF.